The next 10 T cell receptor beta chains were all read from a single sample in a study of monozygotic twins with inflammatory bowel disease. TCRdb reprocessed the 5' RACE reads and reports one entry per CDR3 protein, with no DNA. This listing includes approximately 390,000 distinct CDR3 sequences. The sequencing input was blood. The source of these receptors is a human donor with ulcerative colitis or Crohn's disease, or a healthy co-twin of an affected twin (not recorded which).

The chain combines TRBV5-1 with TRBJ2-5; absent DNA, TCRdb's TRBD2 call cannot be checked. Germline values: CDR1 SGHRS, CDR2 YFSETQ. The CDR3 contains 15 residues. The CDR3 loop is CASSQGLGTLETQYF.

The chain recombines TRBV5-1 with TRBJ1-1. Germline V gene lookup returns CDR1 SGHRS and CDR2 YFSETQ. There are 13 residues in the CDR3. The chain's CDR3 is CASTRERDTEAFF. Using reference TRBV5-1 and TRBJ1-1 for the parts outside the CDR3, the full variable domain is KAGVTQTPRYLIKTRGQQVTLSCSPISGHRSVSWYQQTPGQGLQFLFEYFSETQRNKGNFPGRFSGRQFSNSRSEMNVSTLELGDSALYLCASTRERDTEAFFGQGTRLTVV.

The chain links TRBV4-3 to TRBJ2-2; TCRdb proposes TRBD2, but this gene call is untestable without DNA. The CDR3 consists of 17 residues. Germline-derived CDR1 and CDR2 are LGHNA and YSLEER. CDR3: CASSQDNAGVWAGELFF.

The J gene is TRBJ2-1, the V gene TRBV13; the D gene TCRdb calls, TRBD1, cannot be checked with no DNA. The CDR3 spans 15 residues. From germline, CDR1 is PRHDT and CDR2 FYEKMQ (reference sequence). The CDR3 region is CASSLDSETYNEQFF.

The chain combines TRBV3-1 with TRBJ2-3; TCRdb's D call, TRBD2, is unchecked because there is no DNA. CDR1 and CDR2 (germline): LGHDT, YNNKEL (reference sequence). The CDR3 has 19 residues. The CDR3 sequence is CASSQMRVGRRYGTDTQYF.

CDR3 sequence: CSARDYSNQPQHF. The rearrangement uses TRBV20-1 and TRBJ1-5. CDR1 is DFQATT and CDR2 is SNEGSKA in the germline V gene (reference sequence). CDR3 length equals 13 residues.

J is TRBJ2-7 and V is TRBV9; TCRdb returns TRBD1, unconfirmable since there is no DNA. Germline loops: CDR1 SGDLS, CDR2 YYNGEE. The CDR3 loop spans 13 amino acids. Here the CDR3 reads CASSGQGNYEQYF.

The V call is TRBV30, the J call TRBJ2-3; the TCRdb call, TRBD2, lacks DNA for checking. The germline gives CDR1 GTSNPN, CDR2 SVGIG (reference sequence). The length of the CDR3 is 14 residues. CDR3 protein: CAWSASGRGDTQYF.

This chain connects TRBV5-1 to TRBJ1-1; TCRdb designates TRBD1, a call that cannot be tested without DNA. Germline V lookup: CDR1 SGHRS, CDR2 YFSETQ. The CDR3 covers 14 residues. This CDR3 reads CASSLRQGGTEAFF.

V and J are TRBV5-1 and TRBJ2-7; TCRdb's assignment of TRBD2 cannot be checked, as there is no DNA. The germline gives CDR1 SGHRS, CDR2 YFSETQ. The CDR3 runs 14 residues. The CDR3 sequence is CASRGLAGRYEQYF.